This TCR beta chain was sequenced during a study of shared clonotypes between healthy human individuals. As for the study in general: Plates per donor: three CD4 naive, three CD4 memory, two CD8 naive, one CD8 memory. Study findings and constraints: Generation probability values for non-shared clonotypes were lower than those for clonotypes shared by all four donors.

This clone was counted a few times. The antigen remains unidentified. The germline CDR1 and CDR2 sequences are SGHNT and YYREEE (reference sequence). The V segment lost 4 bases and the J segment 4 bases; nucleotides outside the gene matches: 6. The CDR3 covers 14 residues. Per the original methods: Junction-only sequences produced by ImmunoSEQ had no quality scores, so filtering differed. Method: immunoSEQ multiplex PCR; TCRdb's copy keeps in-frame clones and lacks some. The DNA was the basis for D and trimming; V, J and clone size are from that table. The repertoire holds about 2 million clones, with around 95% as singletons. The donors were adults (healthy and HIV-negative) with no recent acute infections or vaccinations.

The receptor's source is a man between 18 and 29 years old in good health. The chain joins TRBV5-4 to TRBJ2-5, with 8 nucleotides matching TRBD1. Source material: naive CD4+ T cells sorted from blood. Subset meaning: CD45RA+ positively selected. CDR3 amino acids: CASSASTGGETQYF. The CDR3 nucleotides are TGTGCCAGCAGCGCGAGCACAGGGGGAGAGACCCAGTACTTC.